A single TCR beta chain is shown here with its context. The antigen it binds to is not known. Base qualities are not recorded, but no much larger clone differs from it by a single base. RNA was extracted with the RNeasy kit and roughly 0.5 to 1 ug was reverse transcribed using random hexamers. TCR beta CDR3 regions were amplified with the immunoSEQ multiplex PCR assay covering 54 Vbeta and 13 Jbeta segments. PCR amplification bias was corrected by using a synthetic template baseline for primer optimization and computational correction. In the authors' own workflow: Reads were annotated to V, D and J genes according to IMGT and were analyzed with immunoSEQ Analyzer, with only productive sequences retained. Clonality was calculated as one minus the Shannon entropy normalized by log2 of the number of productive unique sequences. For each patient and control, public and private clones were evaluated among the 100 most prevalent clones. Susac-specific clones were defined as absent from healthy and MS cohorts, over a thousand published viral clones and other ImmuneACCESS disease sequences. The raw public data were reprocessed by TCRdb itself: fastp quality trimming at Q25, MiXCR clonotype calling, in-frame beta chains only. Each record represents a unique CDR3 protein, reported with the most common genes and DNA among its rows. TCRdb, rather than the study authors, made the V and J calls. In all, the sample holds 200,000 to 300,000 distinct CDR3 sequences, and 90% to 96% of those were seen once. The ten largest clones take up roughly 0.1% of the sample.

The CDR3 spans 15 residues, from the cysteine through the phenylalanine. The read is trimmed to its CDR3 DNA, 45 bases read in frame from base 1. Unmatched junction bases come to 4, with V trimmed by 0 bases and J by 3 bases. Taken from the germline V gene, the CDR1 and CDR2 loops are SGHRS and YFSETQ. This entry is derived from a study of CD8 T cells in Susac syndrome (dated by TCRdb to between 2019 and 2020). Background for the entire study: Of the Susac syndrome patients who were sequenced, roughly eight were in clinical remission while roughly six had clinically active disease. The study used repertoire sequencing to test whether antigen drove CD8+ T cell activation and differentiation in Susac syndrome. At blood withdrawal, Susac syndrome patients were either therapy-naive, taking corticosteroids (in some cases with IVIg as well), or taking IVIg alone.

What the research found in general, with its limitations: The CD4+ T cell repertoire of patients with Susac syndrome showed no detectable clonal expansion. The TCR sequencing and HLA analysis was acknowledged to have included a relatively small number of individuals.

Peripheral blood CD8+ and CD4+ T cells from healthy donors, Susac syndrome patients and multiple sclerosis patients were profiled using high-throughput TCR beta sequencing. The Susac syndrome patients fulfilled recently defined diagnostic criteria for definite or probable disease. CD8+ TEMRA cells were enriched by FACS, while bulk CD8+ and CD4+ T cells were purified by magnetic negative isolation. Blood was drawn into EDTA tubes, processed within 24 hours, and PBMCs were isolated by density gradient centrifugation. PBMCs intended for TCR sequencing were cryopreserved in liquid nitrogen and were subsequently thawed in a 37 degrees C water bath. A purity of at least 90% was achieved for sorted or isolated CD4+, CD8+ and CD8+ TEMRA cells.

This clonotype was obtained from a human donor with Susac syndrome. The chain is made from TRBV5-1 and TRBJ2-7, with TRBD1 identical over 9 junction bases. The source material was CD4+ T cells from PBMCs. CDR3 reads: CASSLGQGDRYEQYF. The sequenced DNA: TGCGCCAGCAGCTTGGGACAGGGGGACCGCTACGAGCAGTACTTC.